These 31 T cell receptor beta chains share one sample of origin, sequenced in a study of cytomegalovirus exposure and HLA in healthy donors. Only in-frame clones appear in the TCRdb table, and some are missing; sequencing was by immunoSEQ multiplex PCR. The data hold a few hundred thousand clones, with around 85% observed a single time. Sequences were obtained from PBMCs. Receptors were obtained from a young woman in good health and CMV-seronegative.

The rearrangement joins TRBV11-3 to TRBJ1-2; D is undetermined. Germline CDR1 is SGHNT and CDR2 is YENEEA. This CDR3 has 13 residues. V dropped 1 base and J dropped 8 bases, with 11 bases sitting between them. The CDR3 loop is CASSLAAGMGYTF. DNA of the CDR3: TGTGCCAGCAGCTTAGCCGCGGGAATGGGCTACACCTTC.

The J gene is TRBJ2-3, the V gene TRBV18; 10 positions match TRBD1. The ends lost 1 base at V and 1 base at J; junction bases unmatched: 2. The CDR3 has 16 residues. Germline V gene data show CDR1 as KGHSH and CDR2 as LQKENI. Here the CDR3 DNA reads TGTGCCAGCTCACCACGTGGGACAGGGGGCACAGATACGCAGTATTTT. Its protein product is CASSPRGTGGTDTQYF.

The genes are TRBV13 and TRBJ2-1; TRBD2 agrees at 16 bases. The trim removed 5 bases at V and 2 bases at J, leaving 9 bases unmatched. Per germline, CDR1 PRHDT and CDR2 FYEKMQ (reference sequence). The CDR3 length is 19 residues. The CDR3 nucleotides read TGTGCCAGCAGCCGCCCAGGGACTAGCGGGGGGGATACCTACAATGAGCAGTTCTTC. Amino acid sequence: CASSRPGTSGGDTYNEQFF.

The V and J genes are TRBV5-4 and TRBJ2-7; TRBD1 aligns across 9 bases. Germline V gene sequence: CDR1 SGHNT, CDR2 YYREEE (reference sequence). CDR3 size: 14 residues. The J segment lost 3 bases and the V segment lost 0 bases, leaving 1 base of the junction unmatched. CDR3 bases: TGTGCCAGCAGCTTGGACAGGGGGCACTACGAGCAGTACTTC. Translated, it gives CASSLDRGHYEQYF.

V is TRBV4-2 and J is TRBJ1-2; 8 positions match TRBD1. Losses at the gene ends were 4 bases for V and 2 bases for J; bases not matched to a gene: 9. Germline V gene data show CDR1 as LGHNA and CDR2 as YNFKEQ. This CDR3 is built from 16 residues. CDR3 sequence reads: CASSRSQGAGNYGYTF. As DNA, the CDR3 is TGTGCCAGCAGCCGATCTCAGGGGGCAGGGAACTATGGCTACACCTTC.

This clone was found a few times. The chain joins TRBV27 to TRBJ1-2, with a possible D match to TRBD1 (6 bases). V lost 6 bases to trimming and J lost 6 bases, with 8 bases between them. Germline-derived CDR1 and CDR2 are MNHEY and SMNVEV (reference sequence). The CDR3 sequence is 11 residues long. The CDR3: CASRSGDGYTF. CDR3 bases: TGTGCCAGCAGGTCAGGGGATGGCTACACCTTC.

This chain links TRBV25-1 with TRBJ2-5; the D is unclear. Germline V lookup: CDR1 MGHDK, CDR2 SYGVNS. V lost 3 bases and J 5 bases, leaving 13 bases between the germline ends. The CDR3 runs 14 residues. This CDR3 is CASSDRGNPETQYF. Here the CDR3 DNA reads TGTGCCAGCAGTGACCGCGGAAACCCTGAGACCCAGTACTTC.

In this sample, this clone turned up once. This chain joins TRBV28 and TRBJ1-5, with D maybe TRBD1 (6 bases). V dropped 9 bases and J dropped 5 bases, with 11 bases sitting between them. Germline V gives CDR1 MDHEN, CDR2 SYDVKM. The CDR3 has 12 residues. The CDR3 loop reads CASTGFDQPQHF. In nucleotides, the CDR3 is TGTGCCAGTACAGGGTTCGATCAGCCCCAGCATTTT.

The chain uses TRBV7-9 and TRBJ2-5; weak D call: TRBD2 (5 bases). The CDR3 length is 16 residues. CDR1 is SEHNR and CDR2 is FQNEAQ in the germline V gene (reference sequence). V was shortened by 0 bases and J by 5 bases, with 16 bases between the two germline ends. CDR3 coding DNA: TGTGCCAGCAGCTTAGCGGAAGGACTGACGGGCGAGACCCAGTACTTC. It specifies CASSLAEGLTGETQYF.

V usage is TRBV7-9 and J usage is TRBJ1-2; 9 nucleotides line up with TRBD1. This CDR3 is 14 amino acids long. Losses at the gene ends were 2 bases for V and 8 bases for J; bases not matched to a gene: 6. CDR1 is SEHNR and CDR2 is FQNEAQ in the germline V gene (reference sequence). CDR3 amino acids: CASSLSGTGNGYTF. CDR3 DNA: TGTGCCAGCAGCTTATCCGGGACAGGGAACGGCTACACCTTC. The full variable domain, in which reference TRBV7-9 and TRBJ1-2 provide the parts outside the CDR3, is DTGVSQNPRHKITKRGQNVTFRCDPISEHNRLYWYRQTLGQGPEFLTYFQNEAQLEKSRLLSDRFSAERPKGSFSTLEIQRTEQGDSAMYLCASSLSGTGNGYTFGSGTRLTVV.

This clone was observed a single time. The same CDR3 is also encoded by other DNA sequences in this sample. This chain's CDR3 is CASSVLTGGTEAFF. CDR3 in DNA: TGTGCCAGCAGCGTACTGACAGGGGGCACTGAAGCTTTCTTT. The rearrangement links TRBV9 to TRBJ1-1; 9 bases map to TRBD1. The V and J ends lost 1 base and 4 bases, in that order; junction bases with no gene match: 2. From germline, CDR1 is SGDLS and CDR2 YYNGEE. The CDR3 has 14 residues.

The genes are TRBV7-8 and TRBJ2-1; tentative D call: TRBD2 (6 bases). Germline CDR1 reads SGHVS; CDR2 reads FQNEAQ. With 7 bases removed from V and 3 bases from J, the gap between germline ends came to 13 bases. The length of the CDR3 is 14 residues. CDR3 loop: CASKAWGDYNEQFF. DNA of the CDR3: TGTGCCAGCAAAGCTTGGGGGGACTACAATGAGCAGTTCTTC.

V is TRBV6-6 and J is TRBJ2-1; 7 nucleotides align to TRBD1. The germline gives CDR1 MNHNY, CDR2 SVGAGI (reference sequence). V lost 7 bases and J lost 4; bases outside the gene matches: 13. The CDR3 is 16 residues long. The CDR3 loop is CASTQLDRAPYNEQFF. CDR3 sequence (DNA): TGTGCCAGCACCCAGCTCGACAGGGCCCCTTACAATGAGCAGTTCTTC.

J is TRBJ2-1 and V is TRBV5-4; no clear D gene. The V and J ends lost 0 bases and 6 bases respectively, with 7 bases between them. Looked up from germline, CDR1 is SGHNT and CDR2 is YYREEE (reference sequence). The CDR3 has 13 residues. The CDR3 spells CASSLATFNEQFF. CDR3 DNA sequence: TGTGCCAGCAGCTTGGCCACTTTCAATGAGCAGTTCTTC.

This chain links TRBV19 with TRBJ1-6; the D gene is possibly TRBD1 (5 bases). CDR1 and CDR2 (germline): LNHDA, SQIVND (reference sequence). The V end was cut by 6 bases, the J end by 0 bases, with 12 bases between. CDR3 length: 16 amino acids. This CDR3 is CASRNRFSSYNSPLHF. The CDR3 DNA reads TGTGCCAGTAGAAACAGGTTCAGCTCCTATAATTCACCCCTCCACTTT. Full variable domain (outside the CDR3, taken from reference TRBV19 and TRBJ1-6): DGGITQSPKYLFRKEGQNVTLSCEQNLNHDAMYWYRQDPGQGLRLIYYSQIVNDFQKGDIAEGYSVSREKKESFPLTVTSAQKNPTAFYLCASRNRFSSYNSPLHFGNGTRLTVT.

The V gene is TRBV28, the J gene TRBJ1-2; the D is unclear. Germline CDR1 is MDHEN and CDR2 is SYDVKM. CDR3 length: 15 amino acids. With 7 bases removed from V and 4 bases from J, the gap between germline ends came to 19 bases. DNA for the CDR3: TGTGCCAGCACCGAGACGGGAGAGTATCTCTATGGCTACACCTTC. Protein: CASTETGEYLYGYTF.

V and J are TRBV14 and TRBJ2-7; 12 nucleotides match TRBD1. Germline V gene lookup returns CDR1 SGHDN and CDR2 FVKESK. Unmatched junction bases numbered 5, after V lost 5 bases and J lost 6 bases. The CDR3 is 14 residues long. Here the CDR3 reads CASSVRDRGREQYF. The CDR3 DNA reads as TGTGCCAGCAGCGTCCGGGACAGGGGGCGCGAGCAGTACTTC.

The rearrangement links TRBV30 to TRBJ2-7, with TRBD2 matching 10 bases. With V trimmed by 8 bases and J by 4 bases, 14 bases remained unmatched. This CDR3 has 15 residues. Germline CDR1 is GTSNPN and CDR2 is SVGIG (reference sequence). This chain's CDR3 is CAPPHWEREGYEQYF. The CDR3 DNA follows: TGTGCCCCCCCCCATTGGGAGCGGGAGGGTTACGAGCAGTACTTC.

In this sample, this clone turned up once. This chain joins TRBV10-2 and TRBJ1-1; tentatively, D is TRBD1 (5 bases). The CDR3 runs 16 residues. V lost 2 bases and J lost 5, with 18 bases in between. The V gene's germline CDR1 is WSHSY and CDR2 SAAADI. The CDR3 loop is CASSETQRRGGTEAFF. The CDR3 nucleotides read TGCGCCAGCAGTGAGACGCAAAGGCGGGGCGGAACTGAAGCTTTCTTT.

The V call is TRBV4-1, the J call TRBJ1-5; D is perhaps TRBD1 (5 bases). From germline, CDR1 is MGHRA and CDR2 YSYEKL. V lost 3 bases to trimming and J lost 7 bases, with 16 bases between them. This CDR3 comprises 15 residues. In DNA form, the CDR3 reads TGCGCCAGCAGCCACCCCGGGGGGAAGGTGCAGCCCCAGCATTTT. This sequence encodes CASSHPGGKVQPQHF.

In DNA form, the CDR3 reads TGTGCCAGCAGTCCAGCCTACGAGCAGTACTTC. Residues: CASSPAYEQYF. The chain employs TRBV6-6 and TRBJ2-7; D is ambiguous. The CDR3 runs to 11 residues. Germline V gene sequence: CDR1 MNHNY, CDR2 SVGAGI (reference sequence). V gave up 5 bases and J gave up 2 bases, with 4 bases separating them.

CDR3 nucleotide sequence: TGTGCCATCAGTGAGCCAGGACAGGGTACCTACGAGCAGTACTTC. It codes for CAISEPGQGTYEQYF. V and J are TRBV10-3 and TRBJ2-7; 8 bases are shared with TRBD1. The germline V gene encodes CDR1 ENHRY and CDR2 SYGVKD. The CDR3 covers 15 residues. Germline trimming cut 2 bases from V and 2 bases from J; bases unmatched to any gene: 5.

This rearrangement joins TRBV6-5 to TRBJ2-5; tentative D call: TRBD2 (5 bases). Germline V gives CDR1 MNHEY, CDR2 SVGAGI. V shed 0 bases and J shed 4 bases, with 15 bases lying between them. The CDR3 has 16 amino acids. The CDR3 reads CASSYSIGDSAETQYF. CDR3 coding DNA: TGTGCCAGCAGTTACTCGATCGGGGATTCAGCAGAGACCCAGTACTTC.

J is TRBJ2-4 and V is TRBV30; the match to TRBD1 covers 9 bases. This CDR3 has 15 residues. With V trimmed by 5 bases and J by 1 base, 6 bases remained unmatched. Germline assignment: CDR1 GTSNPN and CDR2 SVGIG (reference sequence). CDR3 DNA: TGTGCCTGGGACTCCGGGACAGGGGCCAAAAACATTCAGTACTTC. Translating it yields CAWDSGTGAKNIQYF.

The rearrangement links TRBV14 to TRBJ2-1; no definite D call. The CDR3 sequence is 14 residues long. From germline, CDR1 is SGHDN and CDR2 FVKESK. Deletions cut 2 bases from V and 0 bases from J, with 5 bases between. DNA of the CDR3: TGTGCCAGCAGCCAACACACCTCCTACAATGAGCAGTTCTTC. This sequence encodes CASSQHTSYNEQFF.

The chain couples TRBV5-4 to TRBJ2-7; 8 bases line up with TRBD1. This CDR3 contains 15 residues. The germline V gene has CDR1 SGHNT and CDR2 YYREEE (reference sequence). Germline trimming cut 0 bases from V and 1 base from J; bases unmatched to any gene: 3. In DNA form, the CDR3 reads TGTGCCAGCAGCTTGGGGCAGGGGGCTTCCTACGAGCAGTACTTC. It translates to CASSLGQGASYEQYF.

The V and J genes are TRBV29-1 and TRBJ2-5; a weak D match, TRBD2 (6 bases). Trimming removed 6 bases at V and 1 base at J, with 12 bases between. CDR1 is SQVTM, CDR2 ANQGSEA, per germline. The CDR3 is 13 amino acids. Here the CDR3 DNA reads TGCAGCGTCGGACTACTCGCCCAAGAGACCCAGTACTTC. Translated, it gives CSVGLLAQETQYF.

The count of this clone is one. The chain links TRBV29-1 to TRBJ2-7, with D maybe TRBD1 (5 bases). The V gene's germline CDR1 is SQVTM and CDR2 ANQGSEA. This CDR3 spans 12 amino acids. Trimming shortened V by 7 bases and J by 2 bases, and 12 bases separated the two germline ends. CDR3 protein: CSARGAPYEQYF. The CDR3 DNA reads TGCAGCGCCCGTGGGGCCCCCTACGAGCAGTACTTC.

CDR3 in DNA: TGTGCCAGCAGCTTCTCTCGCTCTGGAAACACCATATATTTT. Protein sequence: CASSFSRSGNTIYF. V gene TRBV7-9 combines with J gene TRBJ1-3; the D is unclear. V was trimmed by 3 bases and J by 0 bases, leaving 6 bases between them. The CDR3 contains 14 residues. Per germline, CDR1 SEHNR and CDR2 FQNEAQ (reference sequence).

The chain links TRBV5-4 to TRBJ1-1; D is unclear. The CDR3 extends over 12 amino acids. CDR1 and CDR2 from the germline V gene are SGHNT and YYREEE (reference sequence). The germline V and J ends were trimmed by 5 bases and 6 bases, with 11 bases remaining between them. CDR3 region: CASRQDEAEAFF. CDR3 nucleotides: TGTGCCAGCAGGCAAGATGAGGCTGAAGCTTTCTTT.

The chain employs TRBV20-1 and TRBJ1-3; D not resolved. In germline, CDR1 is DFQATT, CDR2 SNEGSKA (reference sequence). The CDR3 is 11 amino acids. V lost 6 bases to trimming and J lost 9 bases, with 12 bases between them. The CDR3 region has the DNA TGCAGTGCGAAGACTGGAGGCACCATATATTTT. Its translation: CSAKTGGTIYF.